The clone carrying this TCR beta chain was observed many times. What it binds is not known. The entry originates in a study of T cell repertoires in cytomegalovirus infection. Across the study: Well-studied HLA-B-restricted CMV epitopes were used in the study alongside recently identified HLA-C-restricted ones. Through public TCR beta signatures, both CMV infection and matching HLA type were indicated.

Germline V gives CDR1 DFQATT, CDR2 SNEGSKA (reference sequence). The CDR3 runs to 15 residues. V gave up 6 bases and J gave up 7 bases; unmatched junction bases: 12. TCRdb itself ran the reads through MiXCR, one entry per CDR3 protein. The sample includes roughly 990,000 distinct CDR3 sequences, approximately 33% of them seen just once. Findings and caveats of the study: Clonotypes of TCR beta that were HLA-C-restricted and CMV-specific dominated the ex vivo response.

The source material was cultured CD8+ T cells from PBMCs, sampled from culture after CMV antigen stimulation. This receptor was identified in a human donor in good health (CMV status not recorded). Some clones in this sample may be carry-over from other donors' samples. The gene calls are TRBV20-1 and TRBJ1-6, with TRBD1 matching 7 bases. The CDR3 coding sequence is TGCAGTGCCGCGTGGACAGGTTCTTTAAATTCACCCCTCCACTTT. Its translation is CSAAWTGSLNSPLHF.